The rows below give T cell receptor beta chains drawn from one sample of a study of shared clonotypes between healthy human individuals. The method was immunoSEQ multiplex PCR; TCRdb's version includes in-frame clones alone and lacks a portion of them. The data contain hundreds of thousands of clones, 90% to 97% of them seen just once; the ten biggest clones take up 0.055% to 0.075%. The sequencing input was naive CD4+ T cells sorted from blood. Receptor source: a young woman in good health. The CDR3 runs from the conserved cysteine through the conserved F or W. The D gene is left open where the match is weak. Clone size is stated in some rows and not others, as once, few, many or a class when expanded.

J,D,V,size,DNA,CDR3
TRBJ1-4,.,TRBV6-5,.,TGTGCCAGCAGACTGAATGAAAAACTGTTTTTT,CASRLNEKLFF
TRBJ2-1,.,TRBV5-1,few,TGCGCCAGCAGCTTAAACAATGAGCAGTTCTTC,CASSLNNEQFF
TRBJ1-1,.,TRBV7-9,.,TGTGCCAGCAGCTTAGGCGCGCGTACTGAAGCTTTCTTT,CASSLGARTEAFF
TRBJ2-1,.,TRBV7-3,once,TGTGCCAGCAGCTTGACTCGCGGGGATTACAATGAGCAGTTCTTC,CASSLTRGDYNEQFF
TRBJ2-7,TRBD2,TRBV5-1,once,TGCGCCAGTACGAAGACTAGCGGTCCCTACGAGCAGTACTTC,CASTKTSGPYEQYF
TRBJ2-3,.,TRBV11-2,.,TGTGCCAGCAGCCCGACGTCGCCAGGAAACACAGATACGCAGTATTTT,CASSPTSPGNTDTQYF
TRBJ2-5,TRBD2,TRBV5-1,.,TGCGCCAGTCGACTGAGGGAGGGAGAGACCCAGTACTTC,CASRLREGETQYF
TRBJ2-7,.,TRBV18,.,TGTGCCAGCTCACCACGGGATTACTACGAGCAGTACTTC,CASSPRDYYEQYF
TRBJ2-1,TRBD2,TRBV2,.,TGTGCCAGCAGTAGGCTAGCGGGATACAATGAGCAGTTCTTC,CASSRLAGYNEQFF
TRBJ2-3,TRBD1,TRBV28,.,TGTGCCAGCAGTTCTCGACAGGGTTTCACAGATACGCAGTATTTT,CASSSRQGFTDTQYF
TRBJ1-1,.,TRBV7-9,.,TGTGCCAGCAGCTTAGACGGGGGGGCTGAAGCTTTCTTT,CASSLDGGAEAFF
TRBJ2-3,TRBD1,TRBV11-3,.,TGTGCCAGCAGCTCACCGGGACAGGGGGGCGCAGATACGCAGTATTTT,CASSSPGQGGADTQYF
TRBJ2-7,TRBD1,TRBV6-5,.,TGTGCCAGCAGTTACTCGACAGGGCCCTACGAGCAGTACTTC,CASSYSTGPYEQYF
TRBJ2-5,.,TRBV19,.,TGTGCCAGTAGTATTAGAGAGACCCAGTACTTC,CASSIRETQYF
TRBJ2-7,.,TRBV18,.,TGTGCCAGCTCAGGGCCGTCACGGGACAATAACTACGAGCAGTACTTC,CASSGPSRDNNYEQYF
TRBJ1-2,.,TRBV9,.,TGTGCCAGCAGCGTATTAGGGTCCAGTGGCTACACCTTC,CASSVLGSSGYTF
TRBJ1-1,.,TRBV28,.,TGTGCCAGCAGTTTTAGGAGGGTAAAGGACACTGAAGCTTTCTTT,CASSFRRVKDTEAFF
TRBJ1-1,.,TRBV10-1,.,TGCGCCAGCAGTGAGTCAGCTTTCTTT,CASSESAFF
TRBJ2-2,.,TRBV28,.,TGTGCCAGCAGGCCTGGGAAGGCTTGGGGAAGGGAGCTGTTTTTT,CASRPGKAWGRELFF
TRBJ2-5,.,TRBV11-2,.,TGTGCCAGCACCGCTAGCCGACAAGAGACCCAGTACTTC,CASTASRQETQYF
TRBJ2-5,.,TRBV11-2,.,TGTGCCAGCAGCTTAGCGACGGAGACCCAGTACTTC,CASSLATETQYF
TRBJ1-3,.,TRBV18,.,TGTGCCAGCTCACCCGGCGAAGGAAACACCATATATTTT,CASSPGEGNTIYF
TRBJ2-3,TRBD2,TRBV28,.,TGTGCCAGCACCCCTGCCGGTGCGGGAGGGGGCACAGATACGCAGTATTTT,CASTPAGAGGGTDTQYF